This T cell receptor beta chain was identified during a study of OX40 agonist ivuxolimab in advanced cancers. At the level of the study: Two patients with cutaneous melanoma and one with hepatocellular carcinoma, three in total, showed partial responses.

TCRdb's table, derived via immunoSEQ multiplex PCR, lists solely in-frame clones and lacks some. The table has roughly 60,000 clones, 80% to 95% seen once. Study conclusions and caveats: No antigen was identified for the clonally expanded peripheral T cells. Part of the nonresponder group also had normalized T-cell clonal expansion that was low.

Germline loops: CDR1 LNHDA, CDR2 SQIVND (reference sequence). The CDR3 extends over 15 amino acids. Trimming removed 7 bases from V and 3 bases from J; junction bases left unmatched: 8. Remarks on this clone: Its matching antigen is unknown.

V usage is TRBV19 and J usage is TRBJ2-2; 7 bases are a match to TRBD1. This specimen was CD4+ or CD8+ T cells sorted from blood, taken in a trial of the OX40 agonist ivuxolimab. This sequence was found in an adult with an advanced solid tumor such as melanoma, head and neck, liver or kidney cancer. The CDR3 DNA reads as TGTGCCAGTACTACAGGACAGGATTACACCGGGGAGCTGTTTTTT. Translation gives CASTTGQDYTGELFF.